Here is one T cell receptor (beta chain) with its context. Antigen unknown. Exclusion of a patient followed from autoimmune disease history or systemic immunosuppression. Blood was sampled at baseline, cycle 4 day 1, and cycle 7 day 1. Germline CDR1 and CDR2: SEHNR and FQNEAQ (reference sequence). This CDR3 comprises 15 residues. The V segment lost 0 bases and the J segment 4 bases; nucleotides outside the gene matches: 4. Measured with immunoSEQ multiplex PCR; TCRdb has only the in-frame clones, and not every one. The table includes 82,000 or so clones, 92% detected once. This sample was included in a study of OX40 agonist ivuxolimab in advanced cancers. Study observations and caveats: Within 6 weeks, CD4+ and CD8+ blood T cells expanded clonally at 0.1 to 3.0 mg/kg. Certain nonresponding patients likewise had low normalized T-cell clonal expansion.

Sequencing was performed on CD4+ or CD8+ T cells sorted from blood, taken in a trial of the OX40 agonist ivuxolimab. The TCR originated in an adult with an advanced solid tumor such as melanoma, head and neck, liver or kidney cancer. The chain recombines TRBV7-9 with TRBJ2-7, with 9 bases matching TRBD2. The CDR3 loop is CASSLASGGNYEQYF. CDR3 DNA: TGTGCCAGCAGCTTAGCTAGCGGGGGAAATTACGAGCAGTACTTC.